This T cell receptor beta chain appears in the sequencing data of a study of CD8 T cells in Susac syndrome. Findings of the study overall: No clonal expansion appeared among CD4+ T cells in Susac patients.

Trimming cost V 7 bases and J 2 bases, with 11 bases left between them. The CDR3 totals 12 residues. CDR1 and CDR2 (germline): SQVTM, ANQGSEA. CD8+ and CD4+ T cells taken from blood had their TCR beta sequenced. On this clonotype: The antigen is undetermined.

The RNA, about 0.5 to 1 ug, was put through reverse transcription using random hexamers. Amplification of the TCR beta CDR3 was carried out by immunoSEQ multiplex PCR, which spanned a total of 54 Vbeta and 13 Jbeta segments. TCRdb called the immunoSEQ multiplex PCR reads again in MiXCR, with one record for every CDR3 protein. The table has around 170,000 distinct CDR3 sequences, approximately 94% seen once; the top ten hold 0.12%. The sequencing sample was made of CD4+ T cells from PBMCs. This TCR came from a human donor with Susac syndrome. The rearrangement links TRBV29-1 to TRBJ1-2, with D tentatively TRBD1 (5 bases). The CDR3 here is CSANGGNYGYTF. In DNA, the CDR3 is TGCAGCGCGAATGGGGGGAACTATGGCTACACCTTC.